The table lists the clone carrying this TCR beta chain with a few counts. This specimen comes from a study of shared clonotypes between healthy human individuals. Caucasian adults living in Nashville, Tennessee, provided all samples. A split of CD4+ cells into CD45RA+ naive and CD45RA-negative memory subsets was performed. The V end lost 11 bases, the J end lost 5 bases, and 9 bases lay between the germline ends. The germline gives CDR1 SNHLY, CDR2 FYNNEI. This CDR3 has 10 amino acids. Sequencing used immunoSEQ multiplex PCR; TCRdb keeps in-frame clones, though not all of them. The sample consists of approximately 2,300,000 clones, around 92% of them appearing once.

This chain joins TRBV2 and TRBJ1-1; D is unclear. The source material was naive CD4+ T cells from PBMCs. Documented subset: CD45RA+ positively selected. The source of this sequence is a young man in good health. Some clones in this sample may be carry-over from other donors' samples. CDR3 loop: CAARGTEAFF. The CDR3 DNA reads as TGTGCCGCCCGGGGTACTGAAGCTTTCTTT.